The clone carrying this T cell receptor beta chain was found many times. Losses at the gene ends were 6 bases for V and 5 bases for J; bases not matched to a gene: 7. The CDR3 totals 14 residues. The data were taken from a study of T cells in Graves' hyperthyroidism and ophthalmopathy. Amplification of TCR beta CDR3 regions used RNA as the template. A first-round RT-PCR of the TCR CDR3 used the HTBI primer set. TCRdb processed the multiplex PCR reads anew with MiXCR; each CDR3 protein has one entry. The sample includes roughly 650,000 distinct CDR3 sequences, approximately 15% seen only once; the top ten take around 3.5%.

The V gene is TRBV12-3 or TRBV12-4, the J gene TRBJ2-5; 9 bases agree with TRBD1. This sequence was found in a woman aged 40 to 55 with Graves' ophthalmopathy. The specimen was blood. The CDR3 DNA reads TGTGCCAGCAGCCAGACAGGGGGTGGGGAGACCCAGTACTTC. Its translation: CASSQTGGGETQYF.